The clone carrying this TCR beta chain showed up many times. Antigen unknown. Tagging with unique molecular identifiers was a feature of the TCR beta cDNA libraries. TCRdb independently ran MiXCR on the PCR reads; one entry per CDR3 protein. The repertoire has more than 450,000 distinct CDR3 sequences, around 34% of them found once; the top ten carry approximately 6%. The data were taken from a study of post-analysis software for immune sequencing data. Germline CDR1 is LGHNA and CDR2 is YNFKEQ. V lost 0 bases and J lost 3, with 11 bases in between. The CDR3 has 15 residues. Regarding the study as a whole: F measure grouped same-batch samples tightly together. Comparison of patients with controls showed about 5 TRBV segments more frequent in patients, TRBV5-6, TRBV5-1 and TRBV20-1 among them.

The receptor was derived from a girl aged 2 to 17 with multiple sclerosis. This rearrangement joins TRBV4-2 to TRBJ2-5; tentative D call: TRBD2 (5 bases). Sequencing input: blood. CDR3 protein: CASSQDKQEEETQYF. The DNA for the CDR3 is TGTGCCAGCAGCCAAGATAAGCAGGAGGAAGAGACCCAGTACTTC.